A selection of T cell receptor beta chains follows, all from one sample in a study of cytomegalovirus exposure and HLA in healthy donors. Profiling relied on immunoSEQ multiplex PCR, and the TCRdb table lists in-frame clones only, not all of them. Of 130,000 or so clones in the sample, roughly 66% were seen once. Source material: PBMCs. These receptors came from a woman aged 60-75 years in good health and CMV-seronegative. Both conserved end residues are part of each CDR3. Each record gives: clone size, J gene, CDR3 length, D gene, V gene, CDR3 DNA, CDR3 protein. A D gene is named only where the DNA matches it firmly. Not every row has a clone size; where given, it reads once, few, many or a size class.

once,TRBJ2-2,13,TRBD2,TRBV7-8,TGTGCCAGCAGCGGGGGACTAGCCGGGGAGCTGTTTTTT,CASSGGLAGELFF
few,TRBJ1-2,12,.,TRBV2,TGTGCCAGCAGTCGGGGGGCCTCTCAAAACACCTTC,CASSRGASQNTF
once,TRBJ1-5,13,.,TRBV6-5,TGTGCCAGCAAGTCCAGGGACAATCAGCCCCAGCATTTT,CASKSRDNQPQHF
.,TRBJ2-2,15,.,TRBV10-3,TGTGCCATCAACAAACTGGAGAGCCAGACCGGGGAGCTGTTTTTT,CAINKLESQTGELFF
.,TRBJ2-3,16,TRBD2,TRBV7-2,TGTGCCAGCAGCCCTCGAGGACTAGCGGTTACAGATACGCAGTATTTT,CASSPRGLAVTDTQYF
many,TRBJ2-1,15,.,TRBV27,TGTGCCAGCAGTTTATTCCGGGATAGGGCGAATGAGCAGTTCTTC,CASSLFRDRANEQFF
few,TRBJ2-1,16,TRBD2,TRBV5-8,TGTGCCAGCAGCTTTCGCGGGGGGGCCATTCGGAATGAGCAGTTCTTC,CASSFRGGAIRNEQFF
.,TRBJ2-5,14,TRBD2,TRBV5-1,TGCGCCAGCAGCCCGACTAGCGGGAGTGAGACCCAGTACTTC,CASSPTSGSETQYF
.,TRBJ2-2,13,.,TRBV7-6,TGTGCCAGCAGCTCGCTAGCTACCGGGGAGCTGTTTTTT,CASSSLATGELFF
.,TRBJ1-1,12,.,TRBV7-9,TGTTCCAGCAGCTTCGAGGAGGGTGAAGCTTTCTTT,CSSSFEEGEAFF
.,TRBJ2-5,15,TRBD2,TRBV19,TGTGCCAGTAGTATCGGACTAGCGGGATCAGAGACCCAGTACTTC,CASSIGLAGSETQYF
once,TRBJ1-1,14,.,TRBV7-9,TGTGCCAGCAGCCAGGAGGGCGCCCACACTGAAGCTTTCTTT,CASSQEGAHTEAFF
.,TRBJ2-3,17,TRBD2,TRBV7-6,TGTGCCAGCAGCTTAACCCGCAGCGGGAGACGCACAGATACGCAGTATTTT,CASSLTRSGRRTDTQYF
.,TRBJ2-2,14,.,TRBV5-1,TGCGCCAGCAGCCCACAGGAACCCACCGGGGAGCTGTTTTTT,CASSPQEPTGELFF
.,TRBJ2-5,16,.,TRBV5-1,TGCGCCAGCAGCTTGGTAGCCTTACAAGGCGCGGAGACCCAGTACTTC,CASSLVALQGAETQYF
.,TRBJ1-1,15,.,TRBV27,TGTGCCAGCAGTTTCGGTTCGGGACAGAACACTGAAGCTTTCTTT,CASSFGSGQNTEAFF
.,TRBJ1-1,14,.,TRBV28,TGTGCCAGCAGTCCCTTCACATTGAACACTGAAGCTTTCTTT,CASSPFTLNTEAFF
.,TRBJ2-3,15,TRBD2,TRBV4-2,TGTGCCAGCAGCCAGTCTAGCGGGGGGGCGAATACGCAGTATTTT,CASSQSSGGANTQYF
.,TRBJ2-3,14,TRBD2,TRBV5-7,TGTGCCAGCAGCCCTAGCGGAGACACAGATACGCAGTATTTT,CASSPSGDTDTQYF
.,TRBJ1-1,14,TRBD1,TRBV19,TGTGCCAGTAGTCCAGGACAGGGAGGCGGGAAAACTTTCTTT,CASSPGQGGGKTFF
.,TRBJ1-6,14,TRBD1,TRBV5-1,TGCGCCAGCAGCGCCGGGACAGGGCCCTCACCCCTCCACTTT,CASSAGTGPSPLHF
.,TRBJ1-1,13,.,TRBV27,TGTGCCAGCAGAATAGGGGCCGGCACTGAAGCTTTCTTT,CASRIGAGTEAFF
.,TRBJ2-2,13,.,TRBV11-3,TGTGCCAGCAGCCCTCATAGCACCGGGGAGCTGTTTTTT,CASSPHSTGELFF
.,TRBJ2-1,13,TRBD2,TRBV12-5,TGTGCTAGTGGTTTGGACCCGGGACTAGGAATGTTCTTC,CASGLDPGLGMFF
.,TRBJ2-3,11,.,TRBV6-6,TGTGCCAGCAGTCTCACAGATACGCAGTATTTT,CASSLTDTQYF
.,TRBJ2-1,16,TRBD2,TRBV2,TGTGCCAGCACTAGCGGGGGGCCGAGCTCCTACAATGAGCAGTTCTTC,CASTSGGPSSYNEQFF
once,TRBJ2-7,14,.,TRBV6-4,TGTGCCAGCACCTCGAAGCCTGGGGGGCGCGGGGGGTACTTC,CASTSKPGGRGGYF
.,TRBJ2-2,19,.,TRBV19,TGTGCCAGTAGTATACTTGTCAGAATTGGCAGGGTATCCACCGGGGAGCTGTTTTTT,CASSILVRIGRVSTGELFF
.,TRBJ2-7,13,TRBD2,TRBV28,TGTGCCAGCAGTTGGACTAGCTCCTACGAGCAGTACTTC,CASSWTSSYEQYF
.,TRBJ1-1,13,.,TRBV28,TGTGCCAGCAGAGCAGGGGAGTACACTGAAGCTTTCTTT,CASRAGEYTEAFF
.,TRBJ2-7,15,TRBD2,TRBV28,TGTGCCAGCAGACCCACCGGGACTAGATCCAACGAGCAGTACTTC,CASRPTGTRSNEQYF
.,TRBJ1-4,13,.,TRBV15,TGTGCCACCAGCAGAGCGACTAATGAAAAACTGTTTTTT,CATSRATNEKLFF
once,TRBJ1-5,15,.,TRBV5-4,TGTGCCAGCAGCTTGGACCCTCAGGACAATCAGCCCCAGCATTTT,CASSLDPQDNQPQHF
.,TRBJ2-3,14,.,TRBV7-9,TGTGCCAGCAGTCCCCTCCCCCGGGCAGATACGCAGTATTTT,CASSPLPRADTQYF
few,TRBJ2-7,14,.,TRBV5-1,TGCGCCAGCAGCTTGGGCGGGGCGTTCTACGAGCAGTACTTC,CASSLGGAFYEQYF
.,TRBJ1-2,13,TRBD1,TRBV9,TGTGCCAGCAGCACCGGACAGGGATATGGCTACACCTTC,CASSTGQGYGYTF
few,TRBJ2-2,14,.,TRBV11-3,TGTGCCAGCAGCCCAAGCCTAGTGACCGGGGAGCTGTTTTTT,CASSPSLVTGELFF
.,TRBJ2-3,15,.,TRBV6-1,TGTGCCAGCAGTAACGACGGACTTAGCACAGATACGCAGTATTTT,CASSNDGLSTDTQYF
.,TRBJ2-3,18,.,TRBV19,TGTGCCAGTAGTGCATCCTCCCTCTTATTTGGGGGCGAAGATACGCAGTATTTT,CASSASSLLFGGEDTQYF
.,TRBJ1-6,15,TRBD1,TRBV7-2,TGTGCCAGCAGCACTACAGGGGCGAGCAATTCACCCCTCCACTTT,CASSTTGASNSPLHF
.,TRBJ2-3,14,.,TRBV2,TGTGCCAGCAACCTAGCGCGCAGCACAGATACGCAGTATTTT,CASNLARSTDTQYF
few,TRBJ1-5,12,.,TRBV7-9,TGTGCCAGTGCGAGAAGCAATCAGCCCCAGCATTTT,CASARSNQPQHF
.,TRBJ1-1,13,.,TRBV11-3,TGTGCCAGCAGCTTTACAGTGAACACTGAAGCTTTCTTT,CASSFTVNTEAFF
.,TRBJ2-2,16,TRBD1,TRBV11-2,TGTGCCAGCAGCAAAAGGGACAGGGGATTTTCCGGGGAGCTGTTTTTT,CASSKRDRGFSGELFF
.,TRBJ1-2,13,TRBD1,TRBV2,TGTGCCAGCAGAGACAGGGCTAACTATGGCTACACCTTC,CASRDRANYGYTF
.,TRBJ2-3,12,.,TRBV11-2,TGTGCCAGCAGCGCCAGCGCGGATACGCAGTATTTT,CASSASADTQYF
.,TRBJ1-1,13,.,TRBV27,TGTGCCAGCAGGGACATTGGCAACACTGAAGCTTTCTTT,CASRDIGNTEAFF